Below are 17 T cell receptor beta chains sequenced from a single sample in a study of OX40 agonist ivuxolimab in advanced cancers. Libraries were made using the immunoSEQ multiplex PCR assay. TCRdb mirrors the immuneACCESS table, restricted to in-frame sequences. Some clones are absent from its copies; in checked studies, under half trace to an unresolved V gene, and the reason for the others is unknown. The sample table shows approximately 32,000 clones, and roughly nine tenths are seen once. Around 39% of the sample lies in the top ten. The specimen comprised CD4+ or CD8+ T cells sorted from blood, sampled in a trial of the OX40 agonist ivuxolimab. These receptors came from an adult with an advanced solid tumor such as melanoma, head and neck, liver or kidney cancer.

Only one count was recorded for this clone. The rearrangement links TRBV5-4 to TRBJ2-1; D is perhaps TRBD1 or TRBD2 (5 bases each). V dropped 4 bases and J dropped 7 bases, with 9 bases sitting between them. The CDR3 runs to 12 residues. Germline CDR1 SGHNT, CDR2 YYREEE (reference sequence). CDR3 in amino acids: CASSAGTNEQFF. CDR3 coding DNA: TGTGCCAGCAGCGCCGGGACGAATGAGCAGTTCTTC. The whole variable domain, filled in from reference TRBV5-4 and TRBJ2-1, reads ETGVTQSPTHLIKTRGQQVTLRCSSQSGHNTVSWYQQALGQGPQFIFQYYREEENGRGNFPPRFSGLQFPNYSSELNVNALELDDSALYLCASSAGTNEQFFGPGTRLTVL.

The V gene is TRBV18, the J gene TRBJ2-5; D may be TRBD1 or TRBD2 (5 bases each). CDR3 size: 14 residues. Germline CDR1 reads KGHSH; CDR2 reads LQKENI. V was pared by 5 bases and J by 4 bases, with 14 bases between. CDR3 amino acids: CASSTSDGAETQYF. The DNA for the CDR3 is TGTGCCAGCTCAACCTCGGACGGGGCAGAGACCCAGTACTTC.

This clone was picked up one time. The chain joins TRBV9 to TRBJ2-3; tentative D call: TRBD2 (6 bases). The V end lost 0 bases, the J end lost 1 base, and 9 bases lay between the germline ends. The CDR3 extends over 15 amino acids. Germline CDR1 SGDLS, CDR2 YYNGEE. The CDR3 here is CASSVGWEGTDTQYF. Here the CDR3 DNA reads TGTGCCAGCAGCGTAGGGTGGGAGGGCACAGATACGCAGTATTTT. Complete variable domain (other parts from reference TRBV9 and TRBJ2-3): DSGVTQTPKHLITATGQRVTLRCSPRSGDLSVYWYQQSLDQGLQFLIQYYNGEERAKGNILERFSAQQFPDLHSELNLSSLELGDSALYFCASSVGWEGTDTQYFGPGTRLTVL.

The chain couples TRBV10-2 to TRBJ2-7; D is ambiguous. Germline CDR1 and CDR2: WSHSY and SAAADI. The ends were cut back, 3 bases at V and 5 bases at J, with 11 bases in the middle. The CDR3 is made up of 13 amino acids. CDR3 coding DNA: TGCGCCAGCAGTGACGTCAGGCGTGACGAGCAGTACTTC. As protein: CASSDVRRDEQYF.

The chain joins TRBV6-1 to TRBJ2-7; tentative D call: TRBD1 (6 bases). Trimming left V 5 bases short and J 0 bases short, with 14 bases between. Germline CDR1 and CDR2: MNHNS and SASEGT. The CDR3 extends over 15 amino acids. The CDR3 is CASSKPQGSSYEQYF. CDR3 sequence (DNA): TGTGCCAGCAGTAAACCACAGGGTTCCTCCTACGAGCAGTACTTC.

This clone was counted a single time. This chain connects TRBV11-2 to TRBJ2-3; the D gene could be TRBD1 or TRBD2 (6 bases each). Trimming took off 4 bases at V and 6 bases at J, with 20 bases between the two ends. The CDR3 sequence is 16 residues long. The V gene's germline CDR1 is SGHAT and CDR2 FQNNGV. The CDR3 protein is CASSSGENRGVDTQYF. CDR3 bases: TGTGCCAGCAGCTCTGGGGAGAATAGGGGGGTGGATACGCAGTATTTT.

The chain uses TRBV6-5 and TRBJ2-7; no firm D call. CDR3 length equals 14 residues. Germline-derived CDR1 and CDR2 are MNHEY and SVGAGI. The V end was cut by 2 bases, the J end by 2 bases, with 10 bases between. CDR3 in amino acids: CASSYGGLTYEQYF. The CDR3 nucleotides are TGTGCCAGCAGTTACGGTGGCTTGACCTACGAGCAGTACTTC.

The chain joins TRBV6-6 to TRBJ2-1; 7 nucleotides align to TRBD2. Germline CDR1 MNHNY, CDR2 SVGAGI (reference sequence). V lost 6 bases and J lost 3; bases outside the gene matches: 8. This CDR3 has 15 residues. This CDR3 is CASREGLPVYNEQFF. CDR3 DNA sequence: TGTGCCAGCAGAGAGGGACTACCTGTCTACAATGAGCAGTTCTTC.

The chain combines TRBV5-6 with TRBJ1-1; the D is unclear. The CDR3 sequence is 15 residues long. The V end was cut by 1 base, the J end by 7 bases, with 17 bases between. In germline, CDR1 is SGHDT, CDR2 YYEEEE. The CDR3 region is CASSLFAEFLDEAFF. The CDR3, as DNA: TGTGCCAGCAGCTTGTTTGCGGAATTCCTCGATGAAGCTTTCTTT.

The chain recombines TRBV6-1 with TRBJ2-3, with 11 nucleotides matching TRBD2. Per germline, CDR1 MNHNS and CDR2 SASEGT. Unmatched junction bases numbered 6, after V lost 4 bases and J lost 0 bases. This CDR3 region has 17 residues. The chain's CDR3 is CASSGTSGGTSTDTQYF. CDR3 coding DNA: TGTGCCAGCAGTGGTACTAGCGGGGGAACTAGCACAGATACGCAGTATTTT.

The chain combines TRBV11-2 with TRBJ1-5; unclear D gene. Germline V gene data show CDR1 as SGHAT and CDR2 as FQNNGV. The CDR3 length is 13 residues. Trimming removed 3 bases from V and 0 bases from J, with 3 bases in between. DNA of the CDR3: TGTGCCAGCAGCTTGGGTAGCAATCAGCCCCAGCATTTT. Its protein is CASSLGSNQPQHF.

The CDR3 here is CASWETGEGYGYTF. The CDR3 DNA sequence: TGTGCCAGCTGGGAGACAGGGGAGGGCTATGGCTACACCTTC. The chain couples TRBV2 to TRBJ1-2; TRBD1 matches 8 bases. Germline loops: CDR1 SNHLY, CDR2 FYNNEI. Trimming cost V 8 bases and J 4 bases; bases outside gene matches: 9. This CDR3 has 14 amino acids.

The J gene is TRBJ2-4, the V gene TRBV23-1, with D possibly TRBD2 on 6 matching bases. TRBV23-1 belongs to the ORF category, with a function that is uncertain. CDR3 size: 19 residues. Trimming left V 3 bases short and J 1 base short, with 22 bases between. CDR3 nucleotide sequence: TGCGCCAGCAGTCACCCCGAACCCCCGGGGGTAACGGCCAAAAACATTCAGTACTTC. This encodes CASSHPEPPGVTAKNIQYF.

This chain links TRBV11-2 with TRBJ2-2; 8 bases are shared with TRBD1. The ends lost 5 bases at V and 2 bases at J; junction bases unmatched: 16. The CDR3 sequence is 19 residues long. Germline V gene lookup returns CDR1 SGHAT and CDR2 FQNNGV. The CDR3 spells CASSLPLRDRIFNTGELFF. For the CDR3, the DNA is TGTGCCAGCAGCCTGCCCCTCCGGGACAGGATCTTTAACACCGGGGAGCTGTTTTTT.

The DNA for the CDR3 is TGTGCCAGTAGTATAGCAGGCGGGATCATAGATACGCAGTATTTT. Amino acids: CASSIAGGIIDTQYF. J is TRBJ2-3 and V is TRBV19; tentative D call: TRBD2 (6 bases). The V end lost 1 base, the J end lost 5 bases, and 13 bases lay between the germline ends. The CDR3 is 15 residues long. CDR1 and CDR2 from the germline V gene are LNHDA and SQIVND (reference sequence).

In DNA form, the CDR3 reads TGTGCCAGTAGTATAGGTGTAGGGGGCGACACCGGGGAGCTGTTTTTT. This sequence encodes CASSIGVGGDTGELFF. The chain carries TRBV19 and TRBJ2-2; TRBD1 matches at 7 bases. The CDR3 covers 16 residues. The germline V gene encodes CDR1 LNHDA and CDR2 SQIVND (reference sequence). Trimming took 1 base from V and 3 from J; bases not matched to a gene: 5.

The rearrangement joins TRBV19 to TRBJ2-5, with a possible D match to TRBD2 (6 bases). CDR3 length equals 15 residues. Trimming shortened V by 3 bases and J by 1 base, and 12 bases separated the two germline ends. Germline V gene sequence: CDR1 LNHDA, CDR2 SQIVND (reference sequence). CDR3 DNA sequence: TGTGCCAGTAGTATTTGGAGGGCCGCCCAAGAGACCCAGTACTTC. Translated, it gives CASSIWRAAQETQYF. Using reference TRBV19 and TRBJ2-5 for the parts outside the CDR3, the full variable domain is DGGITQSPKYLFRKEGQNVTLSCEQNLNHDAMYWYRQDPGQGLRLIYYSQIVNDFQKGDIAEGYSVSREKKESFPLTVTSAQKNPTAFYLCASSIWRAAQETQYFGPGTRLLVL.